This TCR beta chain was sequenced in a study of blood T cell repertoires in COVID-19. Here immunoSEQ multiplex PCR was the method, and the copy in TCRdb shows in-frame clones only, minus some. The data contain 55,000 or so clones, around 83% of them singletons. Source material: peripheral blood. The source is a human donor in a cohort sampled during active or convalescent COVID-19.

Here the CDR3 reads CATSDGGGAPDTQYF. CDR3 nucleotide sequence: TGTGCCACCAGTGATGGAGGGGGCGCCCCGGATACGCAGTATTTT. J is TRBJ2-3 and V is TRBV24-1; tentatively, D is TRBD1 (7 bases). V lost 3 bases and J 6 bases, leaving 15 bases between the germline ends. The germline V gene encodes CDR1 KGHDR and CDR2 SFDVKD. The CDR3 is 15 amino acids.